The 4 T cell receptor beta chains presented below share a single source sample, sequenced in a study of neurological immune-mediated disorders (dated by TCRdb to the late 2010s). Libraries came from 5' RACE. Sequenced using an Illumina HiSeq 2500. The public reads were run again by TCRdb, first through fastp at Q25 and then through MiXCR, and only productive beta chains were kept. Each record represents a unique CDR3 protein, reported with the most common genes and DNA among its rows. Counted in this sample were 40,000 to 50,000 distinct CDR3 sequences; roughly 2.5% of them appeared once. The ten biggest clones cover around 12% of the sample. The sequencing sample was made of PBMCs. The receptors shown here come from a young man with multiple sclerosis.

This clonotype was recorded at least ten times. This CDR3 reads CSARTPTGEDYGYTF. CDR3 bases: TGCAGTGCTAGAACGCCGACAGGGGAGGACTATGGCTACACCTTC. The chain joins TRBV20-1 to TRBJ1-2; 8 nucleotides match TRBD1. V gave up 2 bases and J gave up 3 bases; unmatched junction bases: 8. Per germline, CDR1 DFQATT and CDR2 SNEGSKA (reference sequence). The CDR3 is 15 residues long.

This clonotype has a count of ten or more. This chain links TRBV20-1 with TRBJ2-2, with 8 bases fitting TRBD2. The V gene's germline CDR1 is DFQATT and CDR2 SNEGSKA (reference sequence). This CDR3 is 17 amino acids long. V lost 1 base to trimming and J lost 0 bases; unmatched junction nucleotides: 7. CDR3 sequence reads: CSARGHPGLANTGELFF. The CDR3, as DNA: TGCAGTGCTAGAGGGCATCCGGGACTAGCGAACACCGGGGAGCTGTTTTTT.

This clonotype was detected many times. The V gene is TRBV5-1, the J gene TRBJ2-1; D is ambiguous. Germline V gives CDR1 SGHRS, CDR2 YFSETQ. The ends were cut back, 3 bases at V and 5 bases at J, with 6 bases in the middle. CDR3 length equals 12 residues. The CDR3 protein is CASSSVNNEQFF. The DNA for the CDR3 is TGCGCCAGCAGCTCCGTTAACAATGAGCAGTTCTTC.

About this clonotype: The conserved final phenylalanine or tryptophan is absent from the CDR3, which likely points to a read error. This rearrangement joins TRBV27 to TRBJ2-1; D gene ambiguous. Between the trimmed V and J ends, which lost 6 bases and 9 bases, there was a span of 12 bases. Germline CDR1 reads MNHEY; CDR2 reads SMNVEV (reference sequence). The CDR3 contains 12 residues. The CDR3 DNA sequence: TGTGCCAGCAGGGAGATCTTAGGTGAGCAGTTCAAC. It specifies CASREILGEQFN.